This TCR beta chain was captured in a study of blood T cell repertoires in COVID-19. Turning to the study itself: Donors in the United States, Italy and Spain gave samples during acute or convalescent COVID-19. The analysed material was cDNA or gDNA that came from T cells, B-cell-depleted T cells, or PBMCs.

This clone showed up just once. V was clipped by 0 bases and J by 0 bases, with 11 bases between them. Germline V gene sequence: CDR1 MNHEY, CDR2 SVGAGI. The CDR3 is 16 residues long. Original processing notes: Amplification of reference gene primers provided the estimated nucleated cell counts. TCRdb's table, derived via immunoSEQ multiplex PCR, lists solely in-frame clones and lacks some. The D gene and trimming were derived from the DNA, and the V and J assignments and clone size from that table. The top ten hold about 40% of the sample, which has 100,000 to 150,000 clones, about 80% seen once. This sequence was found in a man in his forties with active or convalescent COVID-19. Source material: peripheral blood. The V call is TRBV6-5, the J call TRBJ1-2; tentatively, D is TRBD1 (5 bases). Here the CDR3 DNA reads TGTGCCAGCAGTTACTCCCAGGGCAGGGCTAACTATGGCTACACCTTC. It codes for CASSYSQGRANYGYTF.